This T cell receptor (beta chain) stems from a study of identical twins listed by TCRdb under 2016. About the full investigation: To test whether fetal clonotypes persist, this study deep-sequenced TCR alpha and beta repertoires from monozygotic twins, from unrelated adults of various ages, and from cord blood. To rule out contamination, replicate twin experiments were performed at different times with different library preparation protocols. Broader findings and caveats from the paper: Because the same donors could not be followed over many years, the conclusions relied on cross-sectional statistical analysis. Excess twin sharing in beta out-of-frame sequences was weaker because fewer shared sequences lowered the signal-to-noise ratio. Abundant cord blood beta clonotypes had fewer insertions, young adult naive repertoires showed a similar but weaker trend, and memory repertoires showed no such trend. Compared with coincidental sharing between unrelated individuals, an excess of low generation-probability sequences was observed among out-of-frame TCR alpha sequences shared between twins. In monozygotic twins, out-of-frame TCR alpha sharing was systematically underestimated by recombination models, although the models agreed with sharing between unrelated individuals. Invariant T cells such as MAIT and iNKT could partly confound zero-insertion analyses, although diverse VJ usage argued against such confounding for most clonotypes.

The library came from 5' RACE. The sample was run on an Illumina HiSeq 2000. Template switching added a universal primer binding site, and the final cDNA carried a unique molecular identifier that allowed TCR cDNA molecules to be counted accurately. Specific primers in the conserved constant-segment region were used to synthesize first-strand cDNA for the TCR alpha and beta chains. To control for contamination, every cDNA library was double barcoded, receiving both a SMART-Mk sample barcode and Illumina barcodes. TruSeq adapter sequences, together with Illumina sample barcodes, were added in two successive PCR steps. Sequencing of the TCR alpha and beta cDNA libraries was done on the Illumina HiSeq platform using custom primers. In the paper's pipeline: Unique molecular identifiers were extracted from raw reads with MiGEC, and CDR3 positions were determined with MiXCR. For each individual, recombination models were inferred using an EM algorithm with the repgenHMM and IGoR tools. Shared clonotype analysis was performed with the tcR package in R, normalizing sharing by the product of cloneset sizes. Out-of-frame nonproductive sequences were analyzed to study raw recombination free of thymic and clonal selection effects. Clones were called with MiXCR by TCRdb after fastp trimmed the public reads at Q25, and only in-frame beta chains were retained. Rows with a matching CDR3 protein are joined into one entry that keeps the most common DNA and genes. TCRdb, not the authors, supplied the V and J calls. The sample has about 700,000 distinct CDR3 sequences on record, over 8.5% of them singletons. The leading ten clones occupy approximately 0.89% of the sample.

This clonotype occurred once. Its specific antigen is unknown. One junction end does not reproduce the germline sequence, and a read error may be involved. Only healthy Caucasian donors were included. Three pairs of female monozygotic twins, all aged 18 to 29 years, were included in the twin cohort. Peripheral blood mononuclear cells were the source from which RNA for the TCR libraries was isolated. The CDR3 goes from the cysteine to the phenylalanine over 13 residues. Only CDR3 DNA remains: 39 bases, in frame from the first base. The germline V gene yields SGHTA for CDR1 and FQGNSA for CDR2. This same sample was also taken into another study, of yellow fever vaccine responses in identical twins. According to the second study: The authors reported that the T cell response to vaccination in identical twins appeared partly convergent and partly personalized. In identical twins, the study followed T cell clones that responded to the vaccine with precision.

The V and J segments used are TRBV7-2 and TRBJ2-3; no D segment can be confidently identified. The TCR sequence derives from a woman younger than 30 in good health. The source material was PBMCs. The CDR3 protein is CASSSVYTDTKYF. The bases are TGTGCCAGCAGCTCAGTTTACACAGATACGAAGTATTTT.